The source of this T cell receptor beta chain is a study of shared clonotypes between healthy human individuals. The study, taken as a whole, reports: The study generally estimated greater richness for naive than memory subsets. The sharing of roughly 5% of naive CD4 clonotypes was seen across a handful of donors.

Profiled with immunoSEQ multiplex PCR; TCRdb holds only in-frame clones, not every one. Here the sample spans about 510,000 clones, almost 97% being singletons. All donors were healthy HIV-negative adults lacking recent acute infections or vaccinations. The study drew all its donors from Caucasian adults living in Nashville, Tennessee. In regard to this clone: Its matching antigen is unknown.

The V and J ends lost 6 bases and 7 bases, in that order; junction bases with no gene match: 6. Germline V lookup: CDR1 MDHEN, CDR2 SYDVKM. The CDR3 is made up of 13 amino acids. The source material was naive CD4+ T cells sorted from blood. Subset: CD45RA+ positively selected. The source of this sequence is a woman under 40 in good health. The chain combines TRBV28 with TRBJ1-2; 9 bases are a match to TRBD1. The CDR3 DNA reads as TGTGCCAGCAGATCACAGGGGGCGGGTGGCTACACCTTC. Translated, it gives CASRSQGAGGYTF.